These 10 T cell receptor beta chains were all obtained from the same sample, sequenced in a study of cytomegalovirus exposure and HLA in healthy donors. Primers for the PCR totalled 60 Vbeta and 13 Jbeta. Produced via immunoSEQ multiplex PCR; TCRdb's table is partial and in-frame only. The repertoire holds roughly 150,000 clones, approximately 80% seen once, with 8% to 10% in the top ten. The source material was PBMCs. Receptor source: a male donor in good health and CMV-seropositive.

This clone was observed a handful of times. The CDR3 sequence is CASRSGPTTGELFF. CDR3 DNA: TGCGCCAGCAGGTCAGGGCCGACCACCGGGGAGCTGTTTTTT. This chain uses TRBV5-1 with TRBJ2-2; D might be TRBD1 (5 bases). The CDR3 is made up of 14 amino acids. Trimming left V 5 bases short and J 4 bases short, with 12 bases between. The germline V gene has CDR1 SGHRS and CDR2 YFSETQ.

The chain links TRBV27 to TRBJ2-7, with 13 bases identical to TRBD2. The V gene end was trimmed by 3 bases and the J gene end by 3 bases; junction bases not matched to a gene: 2. This CDR3 contains 15 residues. CDR1 and CDR2 from the germline V gene are MNHEY and SMNVEV (reference sequence). The CDR3 is CASSFGTSGNYEQYF. The CDR3 coding sequence is TGTGCCAGCAGTTTTGGGACTAGCGGGAACTACGAGCAGTACTTC.

This clone has just a few counts. This rearrangement joins TRBV4-1 to TRBJ2-7; 10 bases align to TRBD1. CDR3 length: 16 residues. Germline V CDR1 and CDR2: MGHRA, YSYEKL. Trimming at V came to 0 bases and at J to 3 bases, leaving 5 bases not matched to a gene. This CDR3 reads CASSQDFWTGGYEQYF. CDR3 DNA: TGCGCCAGCAGCCAAGATTTCTGGACAGGGGGCTACGAGCAGTACTTC.

The chain combines TRBV9 with TRBJ2-7; D remains ambiguous. The CDR3 contains 15 residues. Germline CDR1 is SGDLS and CDR2 is YYNGEE. Between the trimmed V and J ends, which lost 0 bases and 2 bases, there was a span of 12 bases. CDR3 sequence (DNA): TGTGCCAGCAGCGTAGGTCGCGGCGTCACCTACGAGCAGTACTTC. This codes for CASSVGRGVTYEQYF.

The genes are TRBV29-1 and TRBJ1-1; TRBD1 agrees at 8 bases. This CDR3 has 13 amino acids. V shed 8 bases and J 6 bases; nucleotides not matched to a gene: 11. The germline gives CDR1 SQVTM, CDR2 ANQGSEA. This CDR3 is CSCFGQGGPEAFF. The CDR3 DNA sequence: TGCAGCTGTTTCGGACAGGGTGGTCCTGAAGCTTTCTTT. Using reference TRBV29-1 and TRBJ1-1 for the parts outside the CDR3, the full variable domain is SAVISQKPSRDICQRGTSLTIQCQVDSQVTMMFWYRQQPGQSLTLIATANQGSEATYESGFVIDKFPISRPNLTFSTLTVSNMSPEDSSIYLCSCFGQGGPEAFFGQGTRLTVV.

The rearrangement joins TRBV5-1 to TRBJ1-2, with TRBD1 matching 9 bases. Losses at the gene ends were 3 bases for V and 7 bases for J; bases not matched to a gene: 4. This CDR3 is 13 amino acids long. Per germline, CDR1 SGHRS and CDR2 YFSETQ. The CDR3 region is CASSSGQGAGYTF. In DNA form, the CDR3 reads TGCGCCAGCAGCTCGGGACAGGGAGCTGGCTACACCTTC.

V and J are TRBV27 and TRBJ1-5, with 8 bases aligning to TRBD1. V lost 8 bases and J lost 3; bases outside the gene matches: 18. The CDR3 sequence is 18 residues long. Germline V gene sequence: CDR1 MNHEY, CDR2 SMNVEV (reference sequence). CDR3 in amino acids: CASLPDRAGTGDNQPQHF. The CDR3 DNA sequence: TGTGCCAGCCTTCCCGACCGGGCCGGGACAGGAGACAATCAGCCCCAGCATTTT.

The chain is built from TRBV5-8 and TRBJ2-7, with a weak D call TRBD2 (6 bases). CDR3 length: 15 residues. Trimming pared 5 bases from V and 3 bases from J, leaving 18 bases between. Germline loops: CDR1 SGHTS, CDR2 YDEGEE. Here the CDR3 reads CASRHKISGYYEQYF. The CDR3 DNA reads as TGTGCCAGCAGGCACAAGATTAGCGGTTACTACGAGCAGTACTTC.

J is TRBJ2-7 and V is TRBV11-2; D remains ambiguous. This CDR3 comprises 14 residues. Per the germline V gene, CDR1 is SGHAT and CDR2 is FQNNGV. V shed 3 bases and J shed 3 bases, with 12 bases lying between them. The CDR3 spells CASSFGSGRYEQYF. The CDR3 DNA reads as TGTGCCAGCAGCTTCGGATCAGGTCGCTACGAGCAGTACTTC.

The chain carries TRBV25-1 and TRBJ2-1, with D possibly matching TRBD1 (5 bases). CDR1 and CDR2 (germline): MGHDK, SYGVNS. CDR3 length: 13 residues. The germline V and J ends were trimmed by 2 bases and 7 bases, with 9 bases remaining between them. The CDR3 region has the DNA TGTGCCAGCAGTGAACAGGGTTGGAATGAGCAGTTCTTC. This gives the protein CASSEQGWNEQFF. The variable domain in full, completed from reference TRBV25-1 and TRBJ2-1, reads EADIYQTPRYLVIGTGKKITLECSQTMGHDKMYWYQQDPGMELHLIHYSYGVNSTEKGDLSSESTVSRIRTEHFPLTLESARPSHTSQYLCASSEQGWNEQFFGPGTRLTVL.